The rows below give T cell receptor beta chains drawn from one sample of a study of blood T cell repertoires in COVID-19. Some clones are missing from TCRdb's copy, which holds only in-frame ones; the method was immunoSEQ multiplex PCR. The profile covers 65,000 to 90,000 clones, with 70% to 80% appearing a single time and about a quarter taken by the ten largest. What was sequenced was peripheral blood. These TCRs come from a man between 60 and 75 years old with active or convalescent COVID-19. CDR3s include the opening cysteine and the closing phenylalanine or tryptophan. The D gene is left open where the match is weak. Size tells how often a clone was seen (once, few, many) or the class of an expanded clone, and some rows leave it out.

d_call: -; cdr3_length: 17; j_call: TRBJ1-1; v_call: TRBV7-3; clone_size: medium-sized; cdr3_aa: CASSLTLLAGSETEAFF; cdr3_nt: TGTGCCAGCAGCTTAACTCTTCTCGCAGGGTCTGAAACTGAAGCTTTCTTT
d_call: TRBD2; cdr3_length: 15; j_call: TRBJ2-5; v_call: TRBV5-1; clone_size: -; cdr3_aa: CASSFPAGDQETQYF; cdr3_nt: TGCGCCAGCAGCTTCCCAGCGGGGGACCAAGAGACCCAGTACTTC
d_call: TRBD2; cdr3_length: 15; j_call: TRBJ2-5; v_call: TRBV13; clone_size: -; cdr3_aa: CASSSPAGAGETQYF; cdr3_nt: TGTGCCAGCAGCTCTCCAGCGGGGGCCGGGGAGACCCAGTACTTC
d_call: TRBD1; cdr3_length: 11; j_call: TRBJ1-6; v_call: TRBV10-3; clone_size: -; cdr3_aa: CATQGNSPLHF; cdr3_nt: TGTGCCACACAGGGGAATTCACCCCTCCACTTT
d_call: -; cdr3_length: 15; j_call: TRBJ1-4; v_call: TRBV6-5; clone_size: -; cdr3_aa: CASWSAGGGNEKLFF; cdr3_nt: TGTGCCAGCTGGTCCGCTGGGGGAGGTAATGAAAAACTGTTTTTT
d_call: TRBD2; cdr3_length: 18; j_call: TRBJ2-2; v_call: TRBV4-1; clone_size: -; cdr3_aa: CASSQRTAGVSSAGELFF; cdr3_nt: TGCGCCAGCAGCCAAAGAACAGCGGGGGTTTCCTCGGCCGGGGAGCTGTTTTTT
d_call: -; cdr3_length: 16; j_call: TRBJ2-3; v_call: TRBV11-2; clone_size: -; cdr3_aa: CASSLRGAEGTDTQYF; cdr3_nt: TGTGCCAGCAGCTTACGCGGGGCCGAGGGTACAGATACGCAGTATTTT
d_call: TRBD1; cdr3_length: 12; j_call: TRBJ2-7; v_call: TRBV7-2; clone_size: -; cdr3_aa: CASSYRDSRQYF; cdr3_nt: TGTGCCAGCAGCTACCGGGACAGTCGGCAGTACTTC
d_call: TRBD1; cdr3_length: 15; j_call: TRBJ1-1; v_call: TRBV7-9; clone_size: -; cdr3_aa: CASSLAGGLGTEAFF; cdr3_nt: TGTGCCAGCAGCTTGGCAGGGGGCTTAGGCACTGAAGCTTTCTTT
d_call: -; cdr3_length: 14; j_call: TRBJ1-1; v_call: TRBV5-1; clone_size: -; cdr3_aa: CASSLDRPNTEAFF; cdr3_nt: TGCGCCAGCAGCTTGGACAGGCCTAACACTGAAGCTTTCTTT
d_call: TRBD1; cdr3_length: 11; j_call: TRBJ1-2; v_call: TRBV10-3; clone_size: medium-sized; cdr3_aa: CAIRGLHGYTF; cdr3_nt: TGTGCCATAAGGGGGCTTCATGGCTACACCTTC
d_call: TRBD2; cdr3_length: 14; j_call: TRBJ2-3; v_call: TRBV9; clone_size: -; cdr3_aa: CASSVASGGDTQYF; cdr3_nt: TGTGCCAGCAGCGTAGCTAGCGGGGGCGATACGCAGTATTTT
d_call: -; cdr3_length: 11; j_call: TRBJ1-1; v_call: TRBV30; clone_size: -; cdr3_aa: CAWSVLSEAFF; cdr3_nt: TGTGCCTGGAGTGTACTCTCTGAAGCTTTCTTT
d_call: TRBD1; cdr3_length: 14; j_call: TRBJ2-5; v_call: TRBV3-1/TRBV3-2; clone_size: -; cdr3_aa: CASSPMTGWETQYF; cdr3_nt: TGTGCCAGCAGCCCGATGACAGGGTGGGAGACCCAGTACTTC
d_call: -; cdr3_length: 14; j_call: TRBJ1-3; v_call: TRBV19; clone_size: -; cdr3_aa: CASSPMQGINTIYF; cdr3_nt: TGTGCCAGTAGTCCTATGCAGGGAATAAACACCATATATTTT
d_call: -; cdr3_length: 16; j_call: TRBJ2-7; v_call: TRBV7-6; clone_size: -; cdr3_aa: CASSAWGAGGSYEQYF; cdr3_nt: TGTGCCAGCAGCGCCTGGGGAGCCGGGGGCTCCTACGAGCAGTACTTC
d_call: -; cdr3_length: 15; j_call: TRBJ1-1; v_call: TRBV2; clone_size: -; cdr3_aa: CASRALTADGTEAFF; cdr3_nt: TGTGCCAGCAGGGCTTTAACAGCTGATGGCACTGAAGCTTTCTTT
d_call: TRBD1; cdr3_length: 18; j_call: TRBJ2-7; v_call: TRBV7-9; clone_size: -; cdr3_aa: CASSLRGQGAISSNEQYF; cdr3_nt: TGTGCCAGCAGCTTAAGGGGACAGGGGGCTATAAGTTCCAACGAGCAGTACTTC
d_call: TRBD1; cdr3_length: 12; j_call: TRBJ1-4; v_call: TRBV20-1; clone_size: -; cdr3_aa: CSASWTGEKLFF; cdr3_nt: TGCAGTGCTAGTTGGACAGGAGAAAAACTGTTTTTT
d_call: -; cdr3_length: 16; j_call: TRBJ1-1; v_call: TRBV27; clone_size: -; cdr3_aa: CASSFGPDRPNTEAFF; cdr3_nt: TGTGCCAGCAGTTTCGGACCTGACAGACCGAACACTGAAGCTTTCTTT
d_call: TRBD1; cdr3_length: 15; j_call: TRBJ1-4; v_call: TRBV5-1; clone_size: few; cdr3_aa: CASSSQGAPNEKLFF; cdr3_nt: TGCGCCAGCAGCTCACAGGGGGCCCCTAATGAAAAACTGTTTTTT
d_call: -; cdr3_length: 13; j_call: TRBJ1-1; v_call: TRBV12-3/TRBV12-4; clone_size: few; cdr3_aa: CASSFTWNTEAFF; cdr3_nt: TGTGCCAGCAGTTTTACTTGGAACACTGAAGCTTTCTTT